This TCR beta chain was obtained from a study of T-cell memory formation after mild COVID-19. For the study at large: Largely, the TCR clusters proved donor specific.

Germline V gives CDR1 SGHDT, CDR2 YYEEEE. The junction had 7 bases not matched to a gene; V was cut back by 3 bases and J by 4 bases. The CDR3 consists of 17 residues. TCRdb independently ran MiXCR on the 5' RACE reads; one entry per CDR3 protein. The data contain a few hundred thousand distinct CDR3 sequences, 20% to 25% of them singletons. Notes on the study in general: Clones shrinking between day 15 and 85 showed a balanced CD4/CD8 split, and those that grew later tilted toward CD4+. CD4+ clones that contracted lay mainly in CM and EM; CD8+ ones lay in EMRA.

Note on this clonotype: What it binds is not known.

Sequencing used PBMCs or a T cell subset sorted from them (not recorded which). The chain is built from TRBV5-6 and TRBJ2-1, with TRBD2 matching 13 bases. This receptor was obtained from an adult woman who had mild COVID-19 (a few samples of this study predate the infection). Cell type and time point are not known. This CDR3 is CASSSTSGRASYNEQFF. In DNA, the CDR3 is TGTGCCAGCAGCTCTACTAGCGGGAGGGCCTCATACAATGAGCAGTTCTTC.